This TCR beta chain was documented in a study of T cell clonotyping in hematopoietic cell transplantation (dated by TCRdb to about 2021). A note on the overall study: A total of 110 to 150 blood samples were gathered in the study from fewer than 40 consecutive transplant recipients along with their related donors. Patients were recruited between 2015 and January 2017 and followed until late 2020 or death.

The meaning of the sample's time point label: 100 days after allo-HCT. Blood from recipients was drawn about 28 days before transplant and again at days 30, 100 and 180 after transplant. Using Nuclei Lysis Solution, genomic DNA was extracted from unfractionated peripheral blood mononuclear cells that were either fresh or cryopreserved. The immunoSEQ assay, a bias-controlled multiplex PCR using V- and J-specific primers, was used to amplify TCR beta CDR3 regions from genomic DNA. In a second PCR step, the CDR3 amplicons were tagged with a proprietary barcode plus Illumina adapter sequences. CDR3 libraries were sequenced on an Illumina MiSeq instrument. The study's processing was this. Export and quality control were performed with immunoSEQ Analyzer 3.0, and downstream analyses were performed with R Bioconductor and Immunarch. Repertoire metrics were calculated using only productive rearrangements within the normalized downsampled data set. Pathologically expanded clonotypes were defined as those larger than 5 templates in the normalized cohort. The Inverse Simpson Index served as the measure of repertoire diversity. The non-normalized data set was used for CMV-specificity analyses so that all clonotypes could be captured. TCRdb's version of the immuneACCESS table is confined to in-frame rearrangements and falls short of the full clone set. An unresolved V gene accounts for under half of the shortfall where checked; the remainder is of unknown origin. Clonal size and the V and J genes are those of that table, whereas D and trimming came from the DNA. A total of 10,000 to 11,000 clones appear in this sample, 40% to 65% of them only once. Together, the top ten hold 10% to 15% of the sample.

Paper-wide results and their limitations: Sample size was limited, and cells were not sorted, so CD4 and CD8 repertoire contributions could not be separated. After transplant, TCR diversity in recipients dropped, and pathologically expanded clonotypes increased progressively from day 30 to day 180. Just a small fraction of recipient repertoires overlapped with donor repertoires, and more than 95% appeared de novo at the given depth. Broader posttransplant TCR repertoire diversity was predicted by donor and pretransplant recipient Inverse Simpson Index values.

CDR1 SGHRS and CDR2 YFSETQ are derived from the germline V gene. Spanning cysteine to phenylalanine, the CDR3 consists of 14 amino acids. The read is trimmed to its CDR3 DNA, 42 bases read in frame from base 1. The trim is 4 bases for V and 1 base for J, with a gap of 8 bases between the germline ends. A note on this clone: Its antigen has not been determined. Nothing much larger sits one base from this clone, and base qualities are not available.

This receptor was identified in a female patient aged 50 to 65 who had an allogeneic stem cell transplant from an unrelated donor, so the T cells may come from the graft donor. Some clones in this sample may be carry-over from other donors' samples. In this chain, TRBV5-1 is recombined with TRBJ2-2; no D gene call is confident. Sequencing used peripheral blood mononuclear cells, obtained 100 days after allogeneic stem cell transplant. The CDR3 reads as follows: CASSLPQNTGELFF. DNA sequence: TGCGCCAGCAGCCTGCCACAGAACACCGGGGAGCTGTTTTTT. Full variable domain (CDR3 extended with the reference TRBV5-1 and TRBJ2-2 proteins): KAGVTQTPRYLIKTRGQQVTLSCSPISGHRSVSWYQQTPGQGLQFLFEYFSETQRNKGNFPGRFSGRQFSNSRSEMNVSTLELGDSALYLCASSLPQNTGELFFGEGSRLTVL.